The entry below gives a single T cell receptor (beta chain) sequence along with its context. The sample holds many counts of this clonotype. What this receptor recognizes is not known. The record has no base qualities; no much larger clone is one base away. Blood bank volunteers in Maryland, USA served as the healthy controls. For unsorted PBMC libraries, 2 million PBMCs were used after storage in RNAlater at -80 degrees C until RNA extraction. Peripheral blood underwent Ficoll-Hypaque density gradient centrifugation to isolate PBMCs, which were then cryopreserved in liquid nitrogen. This sample stems from a study of neurological immune-mediated disorders (dated by TCRdb to about 2019). For the wider study: The study compared peripheral blood TCR-beta repertoires of HTLV-I-associated myelopathy (HAM/TSP) patients, multiple sclerosis patients and healthy controls using UMI-based sequencing. The 106 TCR-beta libraries included longitudinal samples, technical triplicates and paired sorted CD4+ and CD8+ T-cell subsets alongside PBMC samples. The cohort included roughly 71 subjects: about 15 with HAM/TSP, some 35 with multiple sclerosis, and roughly 20 healthy controls. Here is what the overall study found, with its caveats: TCR clonal expansion was highest in HAM/TSP patients and lowest in MS patients, with MS patients falling below even healthy controls. No identical CDR3 amino acid sequences were found to be shared among expanded clones across subjects, suggesting that TCR-beta repertoires were private in all groups.

cDNA was synthesized by template-switch 5'RACE using a primer carrying a 10-nucleotide random unique molecular identifier by which each TCR transcript was tagged. Each sequencing run produced over 170 million TCR-beta sequences covering 15-18 subjects. The RNeasy kit was used to extract total RNA. Using the KAPA Real-time Library Amplification kit, TCR-beta VDJ regions were amplified with primers for the TCR constant region and the 5'RACE anchor. Sample indexes and Illumina adaptors were added in a first PCR, after which library yield was increased in a second PCR. After purification with Ampure beads, the TCR product of roughly 650 bp was size-selected on a 2% E-gel SizeSelection system. Library quality was checked on a Bioanalyzer, concentration was measured with Qubit, and libraries were quantified with the Kapa Library Quantification kit before pooling. Paired-end 2 x 150 bp sequencing of the libraries was performed on an Illumina HiSeq 2500. To increase sequence diversity, roughly 24-32% phiX was spiked into each library pool. As for the original processing: Quality-filtered reads were processed with the UMI-based MiGEC pipeline, and over 85% of raw TCR sequences were removed by the MiGEC pipeline during error correction. VDJ genes were aligned to IMGT germline references, and clonotypes were defined by unique CDR3 amino acid sequence plus V-J genes. Clonal expansion, Shannon diversity, and CDR3 relatedness (CalcPairwiseDistances, ClusterSamples) were evaluated with VDJtools, and phylogenetic trees were built with CLCbio workbench. Clones with at least 8 unique UMIs were defined as expanded, with this threshold being based on coefficient-of-variation modelling across technical triplicates. In TCRdb, the public reads were trimmed at Q25 with fastp and aligned with MiXCR, with productive beta chains retained. Entries that share a CDR3 protein sequence are merged under the most common genes and DNA. The V and J calls, along with clone size, are taken from TCRdb and not from the paper's own processing. The table for this sample lists 57,000 or so distinct CDR3 sequences; 10% to 12% of them were counted only once. The ten largest clones capture approximately 1.8% of the sample.

This receptor was identified in a man aged 55 to 69 in good health. Sequencing was carried out using PBMCs.

The nucleotide sequence reads TGTGCCAGCAGCTCGGAGGGTCATGGCTACACCTTC. Protein translation: CASSSEGHGYTF. The rearrangement combines TRBV7-9 with TRBJ1-2; no D gene call is confident. According to the germline V gene (reference sequence), CDR1 reads SEHNR and CDR2 reads FQNEAQ. Cut back by 4 bases and 6 bases, the V and J ends lie 9 bases apart. The cysteine opens and the phenylalanine closes a CDR3 of 12 amino acids. This entry keeps only the CDR3 DNA: 36 bases, framed from base 1.